This TCR beta chain originates from a study of cytomegalovirus exposure and HLA in healthy donors. Clones were sequenced by immunoSEQ multiplex PCR, and TCRdb holds only the in-frame ones, with some missing. The sample carries tens of thousands of clones, 85% to 95% recorded once. CDR1 MRHNA and CDR2 SNTAGT come from the germline V gene. J gave up 2 bases and V 8 bases, and 3 bases lay outside the gene matches. CDR3 length: 15 residues. The gene calls are TRBV6-4 and TRBJ2-3; TRBD2 agrees at 14 bases. The TCR comes from a man aged 18-30 years in good health and CMV-seronegative. Material: PBMCs. The CDR3 protein is CASRTSGRFTDTQYF. CDR3 DNA: TGTGCCAGCCGGACTAGCGGGAGGTTCACAGATACGCAGTATTTT.